This T cell receptor beta chain was retrieved from a study of T cells expressing NK-cell markers. Across the study: Seven sequenced donors out of eight were HCMV-seropositive, one seronegative.

Germline V CDR1 and CDR2: DFQATT, SNEGSKA (reference sequence). The CDR3 is 13 residues long. The authors made TCR beta cDNA libraries by 5'RACE template switching. This switching added a universal primer site and UMIs. TCRdb reprocessed the 5' RACE reads, with one entry per CDR3 protein and no DNA. Listed are about 460,000 distinct CDR3 sequences; more than 1.4% falls within the top ten. The chain recombines TRBV20-1 with TRBJ1-2; TCRdb names TRBD1, which stays unverified in the absence of DNA. The specimen was blood T cells: a sorted CD56 or NKG2C T cell subset, CD4+ or CD8+ T cells, or bulk PBMC T cells (not recorded which). The clonotype originates from a woman aged 45-65 years in good health. Here the CDR3 reads CSVRDNLNYGYTF.